This TCR beta chain is from a study of a mutant IDH1 vaccine in newly diagnosed glioma. Germline trimming cut 0 bases from V and 7 bases from J; bases unmatched to any gene: 10. This CDR3 comprises 16 residues. Per germline, CDR1 SGHRS and CDR2 YFSETQ. Time point meaning: week 47, end of study. Each vaccine dose was 300 ug of mutant IDH1 20-mer peptide, with topical imiquimod. Of note for this clone: The antigen remains undetermined.

TCRdb keeps only in-frame clones here, not all; method: immunoSEQ multiplex PCR. Among approximately 11,000 clones listed, around 80% were seen once. The gene calls are TRBV5-1 and TRBJ2-1; 7 bases match TRBD2. The specimen comprised PBMCs, sampled from a glioma patient whose treatment included an IDH1 peptide vaccine. This TCR came from a man aged 30 to 39 with glioma. The chain's CDR3 is CASSLDWGGAGNEQFF. CDR3 bases: TGCGCCAGCAGCTTGGATTGGGGGGGAGCGGGGAATGAGCAGTTCTTC.